This T cell receptor beta chain was profiled in a study of persistence of HIV-infected CD4 T cells (dated by TCRdb to the early 2020s). About the study as a whole: The study isolated CMV- and HIV-1 Gag-responding CD4+ T cells from ART-treated individuals to examine antigen-driven clonal expansion of HIV-1-infected cells. The median time participants had been on suppressive ART was about 8 years. Proviral sequencing was used to assess clonality among infected cells, whereas TCRbeta sequencing gauged the clonality of all cells within each sorted population. The TCR cluster analysis across participants included 8 participants for CMV and more than 5 participants for Gag. Peripheral blood samples of up to about 180 mL were obtained at multiple time points, with the exception of two participants, for whom leukapheresis was performed at a single time point. Findings and caveats that apply to the study as a whole: TCR oligoclonality correlated with proviral oligoclonality within the same sorted populations. Significantly lower TCRbeta richness was observed in CMV- and Gag-responding cells than in anti-CD3/anti-CD28-responding cells, and higher oligoclonality was observed in CMV-responding cells than in CD3/CD28-stimulated and Gag-responding cells. Degenerate expanded CDR3beta sequences were enriched in antigen-responding cells, suggesting convergent selection of CD4+ responses to CMV and Gag. Restriction of bulk TCR analyses to the rare CMV-responding cells that actually carried HIV-1 proviruses was not possible. Only a small number of individuals took part in the study, and the range of antigens tested was limited.

About this clone itself: There is no known antigen for this receptor. Base qualities are not at hand, and no much larger clone is one base apart.

TCRbeta repertoires were sequenced from genomic DNA with the immunoSEQ hsTCRB assay version 4 in survey mode. Genomic DNA was diluted to around 10 ng/uL, using up to about 1 ug per sample for TCRbeta sequencing. Under the source paper's analysis protocol: TCRbeta data analysis was done in ImmunoSeq Analyzer 3.0, and diversity was calculated on productive nucleotide rearrangements. Using the Immunarch R package, lower-bound TCR diversity was estimated with the improved Chao index and clonality was estimated with the Gini coefficient. Different nucleotide rearrangements encoding the same CDR3beta amino acid sequence were treated as distinct clonotypes. Differential abundance analysis identified TCRbeta sequences significantly enriched in antigen-responding cells relative to anti-CD3/anti-CD28-activated cells. TCRs were clustered by predicted peptide-MHC specificity with GLIPH2, both within individual participants and across merged participant data sets. Entries here come from immuneACCESS through TCRdb and include only in-frame sequences with V and J called. Some clones fail to appear in such tables; in the studies checked, an unresolved V gene covers under half of the shortfall, and the cause of the remainder is unknown. V, J and clone size were drawn from that table, and D and trimming were deduced from the DNA. Within this sample are 40,000 to 50,000 clones, with about 81% of them counted one time only. 3% of the sample comes from the top ten.

Sample treatment or condition, as interpreted from the label and publication: suppressive antiretroviral therapy. Cells were stimulated with lysates of CMV-infected fibroblasts at roughly 9.8 ug/mL. Memory populations depleted of antigen-responding cells were obtained by sorting nonresponding CD40L-negative CD69-negative CD45RO-high memory CD4+ T cells. Participants were HIV-1-infected adults who started suppressive ART during chronic infection. For at least 4 years, participants had undetectable plasma HIV-1 RNA, below 50 copies/mL. To be included, a participant needed positive CMV serology and a CD4+ T cell count above 400 cells/uL. Before stimulation, PBMCs were isolated using density centrifugation and then depleted of CD8+ T cells. CD8-depleted PBMCs were stimulated for approximately 19 hours with anti-CD28/CD49d costimulation, CD40-blocking antibody and enfuvirtide to prevent new infections. Cell sorting was done on a Beckman Coulter MoFlo Legacy or XDP sorter, and dead cells were excluded with propidium iodide. For samples with more than one million cells, genomic DNA was extracted with the QIAamp DNA Mini Kit, and for all other samples the Quick-DNA Microprep Kit was used.

The germline V gene supplies CDR1 ENHRY and CDR2 SYGVKD. Trimming takes 5 bases from V and 3 bases from J, and the germline ends sit 11 bases apart. Reading from cysteine to phenylalanine, the CDR3 counts 13 amino acids. Just the 39-base CDR3 DNA is kept, in frame starting at base 1. The source was CD4+ T cells sorted from PBMCs after approximately 20-hour stimulation, collected from a patient who received antiretroviral therapy. Sample cell subset or site, as interpreted from the label and publication: CD40L-CD69- CD45RO-high memory CD4 T cells not responding to CMV lysate. This TCR was recovered from an adult man with HIV who was CMV-seropositive. The rearranged chain carries TRBV10-3 and TRBJ2-7; the D element might be TRBD1 or TRBD2, as each aligns at 5 bases. The CDR3 has the sequence CAISPGTVYEQYF. The DNA reads TGTGCCATCAGTCCGGGGACGGTCTACGAGCAGTACTTC.